One sample yielded the 32 T cell receptor beta chains listed below, sequenced in a study of OX40 agonist ivuxolimab in advanced cancers. Sequencing used immunoSEQ multiplex PCR; TCRdb keeps in-frame clones, though not all of them. This repertoire shows about 17,000 clones, about 90% found once; its top ten account for 25%. This specimen consisted of CD4+ or CD8+ T cells sorted from blood, obtained in a trial of the OX40 agonist ivuxolimab. Source of these receptors: an adult with an advanced solid tumor such as melanoma, head and neck, liver or kidney cancer.

This chain uses TRBV2 with TRBJ1-2; 7 bases agree with TRBD1. The germline V gene encodes CDR1 SNHLY and CDR2 FYNNEI. V trimming: 2 bases; J trimming: 4 bases; junction bases outside the gene matches: 7. The CDR3 sequence is 15 residues long. This CDR3 reads CASSEPGGLGYGYTF. The DNA for the CDR3 is TGTGCCAGCAGTGAACCAGGGGGTCTTGGCTATGGCTACACCTTC.

This chain joins TRBV7-6 and TRBJ2-1, with 10 positions matching TRBD2. Germline CDR1 is SGHVS and CDR2 is FNYEAQ. The CDR3 is 16 amino acids. V dropped 4 bases and J dropped 7; count of bases not matched to a gene: 10. CDR3 DNA sequence: TGTGCCAGCAGCTCTGGGACCGGGACTAGCGTGAATGAGCAGTTCTTC. It specifies CASSSGTGTSVNEQFF.

CDR3 in amino acids: CASSSGQGLHYEQYF. CDR3 coding DNA: TGTGCCAGCAGTTCCGGACAGGGTTTGCACTACGAGCAGTACTTC. This sequence joins TRBV27 and TRBJ2-7; TRBD1 matches at 8 bases. The CDR3 has 15 amino acids. Germline values: CDR1 MNHEY, CDR2 SMNVEV (reference sequence). With 4 bases clipped from V and 3 bases from J, the junction kept 8 bases outside the gene matches.

The chain uses TRBV9 and TRBJ2-5; no reliable D call. This CDR3 comprises 14 residues. Germline V gene sequence: CDR1 SGDLS, CDR2 YYNGEE. Trimming stripped 3 bases from V and 5 bases from J, with 14 bases between. DNA of the CDR3: TGTGCCAGCAGCGAAACAGTACGCGAGGAGACCCAGTACTTC. It is translated as CASSETVREETQYF.

The V and J genes are TRBV29-1 and TRBJ2-7; 8 nucleotides agree with TRBD1. Germline assignment: CDR1 SQVTM and CDR2 ANQGSEA. CDR3 length: 12 amino acids. With V trimmed by 7 bases and J by 6 bases, 8 bases remained unmatched. DNA for the CDR3: TGCAGCGGCCAGGACAGGGCAGGCGAGCAGTACTTC. Translation: CSGQDRAGEQYF.

The gene calls are TRBV11-2 and TRBJ1-2; 7 bases are a match to TRBD1. This CDR3 region has 13 residues. The J segment lost 6 bases and the V segment lost 5 bases, leaving 6 bases of the junction unmatched. From germline, CDR1 is SGHAT and CDR2 FQNNGV. The CDR3 is CASSVSTGDGYTF. DNA of the CDR3: TGTGCCAGCAGCGTATCAACAGGGGATGGCTACACCTTC.

This clone was counted between two and nine times. CDR3 protein: CASSLAGGGAQDTQYF. DNA for the CDR3: TGTGCCAGCAGCCTAGCTGGCGGGGGGGCCCAAGATACGCAGTATTTT. The chain couples TRBV27 to TRBJ2-3, with 9 positions matching TRBD2. This CDR3 region has 16 residues. Germline CDR1 MNHEY, CDR2 SMNVEV (reference sequence). The V segment lost 6 bases and the J segment 5 bases; nucleotides outside the gene matches: 12.

The CDR3 DNA sequence: TGTGCCAGCAGCCGCGGACAGGAGGAGACCCAGTACTTC. This encodes CASSRGQEETQYF. The chain uses TRBV7-3 and TRBJ2-5; 7 bases agree with TRBD1. The junction had 5 bases not matched to a gene; V was cut back by 5 bases and J by 5 bases. Germline V gene sequence: CDR1 SGHTA, CDR2 FQGTGA. The CDR3 is 13 residues long.

The chain combines TRBV7-9 with TRBJ1-1, with 9 positions matching TRBD1. Germline trimming cut 4 bases from V and 5 bases from J; bases unmatched to any gene: 8. In germline, CDR1 is SEHNR, CDR2 FQNEAQ (reference sequence). This CDR3 comprises 15 residues. CDR3 in amino acids: CASSSRDREQTEAFF. CDR3 nucleotide sequence: TGTGCCAGCAGCTCACGGGACAGGGAACAGACTGAAGCTTTCTTT. The complete variable domain, with remaining parts taken from reference TRBV7-9 and TRBJ1-1, reads DTGVSQNPRHKITKRGQNVTFRCDPISEHNRLYWYRQTLGQGPEFLTYFQNEAQLEKSRLLSDRFSAERPKGSFSTLEIQRTEQGDSAMYLCASSSRDREQTEAFFGQGTRLTVV.

The rearrangement joins TRBV7-9 to TRBJ2-5; D is ambiguous. The closer fit of TRBJ2-7 to the DNA end suggests the J call may be wrong. The CDR3 spans 11 residues. Germline CDR1 and CDR2: SEHNR and FQNEAQ (reference sequence). The CDR3 nucleotides read TGTGCCAGCACCTCATCCTACGAGCAGTACTTC. Translating gives CASTSSYEQYF.

The chain links TRBV10-2 to TRBJ1-1; D remains ambiguous. The CDR3 loop spans 12 amino acids. Germline values: CDR1 WSHSY, CDR2 SAAADI. V lost 0 bases and J 8 bases, leaving 7 bases between the germline ends. The CDR3 sequence is CASSESMGEAFF. The DNA for the CDR3 is TGCGCCAGCAGTGAGTCTATGGGGGAAGCTTTCTTT.

The chain combines TRBV5-1 with TRBJ2-7, with TRBD2 as a possible D gene (5 bases). Germline lookup yields CDR1 SGHRS and CDR2 YFSETQ. Trimming took 4 bases from V and 0 from J, leaving 17 bases between them. There are 16 residues in the CDR3. CDR3 sequence (DNA): TGCGCCAGCAGCCCGTACTCCAGAGGGAGCTCCTACGAGCAGTACTTC. Its translation: CASSPYSRGSSYEQYF.

This clone was picked up a small number of times. The chain carries TRBV6-1 and TRBJ2-2; TRBD1 matches 7 bases. V lost 5 bases, J lost 6 bases, and 9 bases stayed unmatched. Germline lookup yields CDR1 MNHNS and CDR2 SASEGT. CDR3 size: 15 residues. The CDR3 loop is CASSPRTGLPGELFF. For the CDR3, the DNA is TGTGCCAGCAGTCCTCGGACAGGACTTCCCGGGGAGCTGTTTTTT.

This clone was picked up a small number of times. V usage is TRBV7-8 and J usage is TRBJ1-6; weak D call: TRBD1 (5 bases). CDR3 length equals 17 residues. Germline V CDR1 and CDR2: SGHVS, FQNEAQ. Trimming took 5 bases from V and 2 from J, leaving 16 bases between them. The CDR3 protein is CASSLMGGGPYNSPLHF. In DNA, the CDR3 is TGTGCCAGCAGCCTAATGGGCGGGGGACCCTATAATTCACCCCTCCACTTT.

The V gene is TRBV5-1, the J gene TRBJ2-7; the D is unclear. The CDR3 runs to 12 residues. The V gene lost 0 bases and the J gene lost 4 bases, with 5 bases spanning the gap. CDR1 SGHRS and CDR2 YFSETQ come from the germline V gene. CDR3 in amino acids: CASSLAEYEQYF. CDR3 DNA: TGCGCCAGCAGCTTGGCCGAGTACGAGCAGTACTTC.

This clone occurred once. The V and J genes are TRBV5-1 and TRBJ2-5; unclear D gene. The CDR3 sequence is 15 residues long. Trimming stripped 5 bases from V and 2 bases from J, with 16 bases between. The germline V gene encodes CDR1 SGHRS and CDR2 YFSETQ. The CDR3 DNA follows: TGCGCCAGCAGGGATATCACAACCACTCAAGAGACCCAGTACTTC. This sequence encodes CASRDITTTQETQYF.

V and J are TRBV5-1 and TRBJ1-1, with a weak D call TRBD1 (6 bases). The CDR3 sequence is 14 residues long. The ends were cut back, 6 bases at V and 2 bases at J, with 14 bases in the middle. Germline V CDR1 and CDR2: SGHRS, YFSETQ. CDR3 nucleotide sequence: TGCGCCAGCAACGTGGGGGGGCTAAACACTGAAGCTTTCTTT. Its protein is CASNVGGLNTEAFF.

This clone was seen a handful of times. V is TRBV5-1 and J is TRBJ1-1; 8 bases line up with TRBD1. CDR3 length: 15 residues. V lost 2 bases to trimming and J lost 4 bases; unmatched junction nucleotides: 7. Looked up from germline, CDR1 is SGHRS and CDR2 is YFSETQ. The DNA for the CDR3 is TGCGCCAGCAGCTTATATACAGGGGGAGGCACTGAAGCTTTCTTT. Encoded protein: CASSLYTGGGTEAFF.

V and J are TRBV14 and TRBJ1-2; D gene unclear. CDR1 is SGHDN and CDR2 is FVKESK in the germline V gene. The CDR3 is made up of 19 amino acids. Trimming pared 0 bases from V and 2 bases from J, leaving 22 bases between. CDR3: CASSQDYFLGEPTNYGYTF. As DNA, the CDR3 is TGTGCCAGCAGCCAAGATTATTTTCTCGGAGAGCCAACGAACTATGGCTACACCTTC.

The chain uses TRBV19 and TRBJ2-6; 10 positions agree with TRBD1. After removal of 5 bases from V and 1 base from J, the junction contained 2 bases not matched to a gene. The germline V gene has CDR1 LNHDA and CDR2 SQIVND (reference sequence). The CDR3 consists of 16 residues. The CDR3 here is CASSPGQGSGANVLTF. CDR3 in DNA: TGTGCCAGTAGTCCGGGACAGGGGTCTGGGGCCAACGTCCTGACTTTC. Supplemented by reference TRBV19 and TRBJ2-6, the full variable domain reads DGGITQSPKYLFRKEGQNVTLSCEQNLNHDAMYWYRQDPGQGLRLIYYSQIVNDFQKGDIAEGYSVSREKKESFPLTVTSAQKNPTAFYLCASSPGQGSGANVLTFGAGSRLTVL.

The chain recombines TRBV19 with TRBJ1-4; no definite D call. V lost 7 bases and J 1 base, leaving 10 bases between the germline ends. The CDR3 runs to 14 residues. Germline V gives CDR1 LNHDA, CDR2 SQIVND (reference sequence). The CDR3 region has the DNA TGTGCCAGTACCGGGGTGGGAACTAATGAAAAACTGTTTTTT. Translated, it gives CASTGVGTNEKLFF.

J is TRBJ1-6 and V is TRBV13, with D possibly TRBD1 on 6 matching bases. Trimming left V 4 bases short and J 10 bases short, with 11 bases between. Per the germline V gene, CDR1 is PRHDT and CDR2 is FYEKMQ (reference sequence). CDR3 length: 13 amino acids. DNA of the CDR3: TGTGCCAGCAGCTCCAGACAGGAATCACCCCTCCACTTT. Translation gives CASSSRQESPLHF.

The V call is TRBV12-5, the J call TRBJ2-5, with D tentatively TRBD2 (5 bases). Deletions cut 5 bases from V and 5 bases from J, with 18 bases between. The length of the CDR3 is 15 residues. In germline, CDR1 is LGHNT, CDR2 FRNRAP. The CDR3 spells CASGPGERAGETQYF. The DNA for the CDR3 is TGTGCTAGTGGTCCCGGGGAGCGCGCTGGGGAGACCCAGTACTTC.

In DNA form, the CDR3 reads TGTGCCAGCAGTACCGGCCTCCACAATGAGCAGTTCTTC. This codes for CASSTGLHNEQFF. The chain combines TRBV6-5 with TRBJ2-1; no clear D gene. Germline CDR1 MNHEY, CDR2 SVGAGI. V dropped 5 bases and J dropped 5 bases, with 10 bases sitting between them. The CDR3 has 13 amino acids.

The CDR3 nucleotides read TGTGCCACCAGCAGATCTAGCAATCAGCCCCAGCATTTT. Its translation: CATSRSSNQPQHF. The V gene is TRBV15, the J gene TRBJ1-5; unclear D gene. Deletions cut 2 bases from V and 0 bases from J, with 2 bases between. In germline, CDR1 is LNHNV, CDR2 YYDKDF (reference sequence). This CDR3 contains 13 residues.

In regard to this clone: At the DNA level, this CDR3 is encoded by other sequences in the same sample as well. The V call is TRBV5-6, the J call TRBJ2-1; 7 nucleotides match TRBD2. This CDR3 is 14 amino acids long. The V segment lost 2 bases and the J segment 5 bases; nucleotides outside the gene matches: 4. The germline gives CDR1 SGHDT, CDR2 YYEEEE. The CDR3, as DNA: TGTGCCAGCAGCTTTGGGCTAGCGGACAATGAGCAGTTCTTC. It is translated as CASSFGLADNEQFF.

The gene calls are TRBV10-2 and TRBJ1-3, with D uncertain. Trimming took off 8 bases at V and 3 bases at J, with 11 bases between the two ends. CDR1 and CDR2 (germline): WSHSY, SAAADI. CDR3 size: 13 residues. CDR3 sequence reads: CASYEGIGNTIYF. The DNA of the CDR3 is TGCGCCAGCTACGAAGGGATTGGAAACACCATATATTTT.

The genes are TRBV19 and TRBJ2-2; possible D gene TRBD1, 6 bases. Germline V gives CDR1 LNHDA, CDR2 SQIVND (reference sequence). The CDR3 loop spans 17 amino acids. The V gene lost 0 bases and the J gene lost 3 bases, with 14 bases spanning the gap. Here the CDR3 reads CASSIDGTPDYTGELFF. The CDR3 bases are TGTGCCAGTAGTATAGACGGGACACCTGATTACACCGGGGAGCTGTTTTTT.

The chain carries TRBV6-6 and TRBJ1-5; 8 nucleotides agree with TRBD1. J gave up 5 bases and V 5 bases, and 8 bases lay outside the gene matches. The CDR3 sequence is 15 residues long. CDR1 is MNHNY, CDR2 SVGAGI, per germline (reference sequence). CDR3 in DNA: TGTGCCAGCAGTAACAGGGGGGGGAAGGATCAGCCCCAGCATTTT. Protein product: CASSNRGGKDQPQHF.

This rearrangement joins TRBV9 to TRBJ2-1, with TRBD2 matching over 8 bases. Germline V CDR1 and CDR2: SGDLS, YYNGEE. Losses at the gene ends were 2 bases for V and 4 bases for J; bases not matched to a gene: 5. CDR3 length: 15 residues. In DNA form, the CDR3 reads TGTGCCAGCAGCGTCCCCGTAGCGGGGTACAATGAGCAGTTCTTC. This sequence encodes CASSVPVAGYNEQFF.

A few counts support this clone. One end of the junction is discordant with germline, which a read error may explain. The chain couples TRBV10-3 to TRBJ2-7; no firm D call. Germline V CDR1 and CDR2: ENHRY, SYGVKD. The CDR3 extends over 14 amino acids. DNA for the CDR3: TGTGCCATCAGTGGGGCACCCTCCTCCCACGAGCAGTACTTC. Translating gives CAISGAPSSHEQYF.

This clone was counted a single time. CDR3 sequence: CASSLSATGNTGELFF. CDR3 nucleotide sequence: TGCGCCAGCAGCTTGTCCGCGACCGGGAACACCGGGGAGCTGTTTTTT. The chain recombines TRBV5-1 with TRBJ2-2; D remains ambiguous. Germline V gives CDR1 SGHRS, CDR2 YFSETQ. The CDR3 is 16 amino acids. Trimming removed 1 base at V and 1 base at J, with 11 bases between. Combining the CDR3 with reference TRBV5-1 and TRBJ2-2 gives the whole variable domain KAGVTQTPRYLIKTRGQQVTLSCSPISGHRSVSWYQQTPGQGLQFLFEYFSETQRNKGNFPGRFSGRQFSNSRSEMNVSTLELGDSALYLCASSLSATGNTGELFFGEGSRLTVL.